What follows is one T cell receptor beta chain and its context. This entry comes from a study of blood T cell repertoires in COVID-19. The data were produced by immunoSEQ multiplex PCR, yet TCRdb's version contains in-frame clones alone and is incomplete. Of roughly 330,000 clones in the sample, 80% to 90% are singletons; the top ten hold approximately 1.3%. The CDR3 has 13 residues. Germline CDR1 is LGHDT and CDR2 is YNNKEL (reference sequence). The V segment lost 6 bases and the J segment 2 bases; nucleotides outside the gene matches: 3. The chain couples TRBV3-1 (or the pseudogene TRBV3-2) to TRBJ2-5; 7 bases map to TRBD1. This sequence was found in a woman aged 45-59 years with acute or convalescent COVID-19. The sequenced sample consisted of peripheral blood. In nucleotides, the CDR3 is TGTGCCAGCAGTCTGGGACAGCAAGAGACCCAGTACTTC. Its protein product is CASSLGQQETQYF.